The entry below describes one T cell receptor beta chain. The target antigen is unknown. This sample is drawn from a study of T-cell reconstitution after alpha-beta-depleted transplantation in children. Study observations and caveats: After transplant, high TCRbeta diversity at day 60 in some patients arose from surviving recipient T cells and thymic progenitors.

Trimming stripped 5 bases from V and 10 bases from J, with 26 bases between. This CDR3 has 16 residues. Germline V gene lookup returns CDR1 KGHSY and CDR2 FQNENV. It was with unique molecular identifiers that the TCRbeta library was prepared. TCRdb re-derived calls from the PCR reads in MiXCR, one entry per CDR3 protein. The sample yields 250,000 to 300,000 distinct CDR3 sequences, roughly a tenth seen once. This sample comprised PBMCs, obtained before TCRalphabeta/CD19-depleted stem cell transplant. The chain recombines TRBV16 with TRBJ1-1; tentatively, D is TRBD1 (6 bases). The sequence came from a boy younger than two with acute myeloid leukemia, due to receive a stem cell transplant. The CDR3 reads CASSFRGPCGVLLAFF. CDR3 DNA: TGTGCCAGCAGCTTCAGGGGACCATGTGGGGTGCTGCTAGCTTTCTTT. Filled out from reference TRBV16 and TRBJ1-1, the complete variable domain reads GEEVAQTPKHLVRGEGQKAKLYCAPIKGHSYVFWYQQVLKNEFKFLISFQNENVFDETGMPKERFSAKCLPNSPCSLEIQATKLEDSAVYFCASSFRGPCGVLLAFFGQGTRLTVV.